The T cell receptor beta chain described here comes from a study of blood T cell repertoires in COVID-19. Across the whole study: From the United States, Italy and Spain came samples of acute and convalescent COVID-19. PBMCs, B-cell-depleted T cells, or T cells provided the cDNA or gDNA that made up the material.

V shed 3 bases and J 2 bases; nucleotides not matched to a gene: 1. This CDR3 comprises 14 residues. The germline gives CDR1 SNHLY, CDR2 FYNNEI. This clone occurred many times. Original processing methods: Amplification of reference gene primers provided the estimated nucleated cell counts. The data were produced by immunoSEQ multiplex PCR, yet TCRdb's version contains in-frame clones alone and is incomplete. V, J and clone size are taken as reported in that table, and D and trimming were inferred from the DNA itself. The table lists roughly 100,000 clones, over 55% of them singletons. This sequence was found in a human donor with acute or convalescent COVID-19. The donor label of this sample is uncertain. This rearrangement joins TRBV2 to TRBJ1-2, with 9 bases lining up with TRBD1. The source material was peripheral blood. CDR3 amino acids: CASSDGQGNYGYTF. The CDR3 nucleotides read TGTGCCAGCAGTGACGGACAGGGGAACTATGGCTACACCTTC. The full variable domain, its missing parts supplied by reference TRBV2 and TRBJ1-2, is EPEVTQTPSHQVTQMGQEVILRCVPISNHLYFYWYRQILGQKVEFLVSFYNNEISEKSEIFDDQFSVERPDGSNFTLKIRSTKLEDSAMYFCASSDGQGNYGYTFGSGTRLTVV.